This TCR beta chain stems from a study of T cells in Graves' hyperthyroidism and ophthalmopathy. It was RNA transcripts that yielded the amplified TCR beta CDR3 regions. First-round RT-PCR of the TCR CDR3 relied on the HTBI primer set. Each CDR3 protein gets one entry after TCRdb re-called the multiplex PCR reads with MiXCR. Found here are some 98,000 distinct CDR3 sequences, approximately 39% of them singletons; the top ten hold roughly 10%. Graves' hyperthyroidism is called stable when ophthalmopathy does not progress within 18 months. Looked up from germline, CDR1 is SGHRS and CDR2 is YFSETQ. The V gene lost 2 bases and the J gene lost 6 bases, with 14 bases spanning the gap. CDR3 length equals 14 residues. This clonotype was detected ten times or more.

The genes are TRBV5-1 and TRBJ1-2; no reliable D call. Sequenced: peripheral blood or thyroid tissue (not recorded which). The receptor comes from a woman aged 30 to 39 with Graves' hyperthyroidism. CDR3 amino acids: CASSFLRTPDGYTF. DNA of the CDR3: TGCGCCAGCAGCTTTTTAAGGACGCCTGATGGCTACACCTTC.